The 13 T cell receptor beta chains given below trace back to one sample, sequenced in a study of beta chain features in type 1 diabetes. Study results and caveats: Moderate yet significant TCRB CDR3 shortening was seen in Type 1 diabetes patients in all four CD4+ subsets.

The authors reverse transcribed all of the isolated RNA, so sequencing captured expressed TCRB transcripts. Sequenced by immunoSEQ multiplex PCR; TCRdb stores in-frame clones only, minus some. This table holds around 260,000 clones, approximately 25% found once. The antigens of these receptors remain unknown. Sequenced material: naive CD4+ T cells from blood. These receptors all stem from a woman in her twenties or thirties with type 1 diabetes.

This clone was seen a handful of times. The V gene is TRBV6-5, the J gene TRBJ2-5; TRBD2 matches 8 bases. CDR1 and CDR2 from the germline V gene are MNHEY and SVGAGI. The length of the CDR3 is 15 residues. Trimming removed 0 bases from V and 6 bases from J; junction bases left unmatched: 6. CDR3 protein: CASSYSPTSVQTQYF. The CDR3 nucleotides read TGTGCCAGCAGTTACTCTCCGACTAGCGTCCAGACCCAGTACTTC.

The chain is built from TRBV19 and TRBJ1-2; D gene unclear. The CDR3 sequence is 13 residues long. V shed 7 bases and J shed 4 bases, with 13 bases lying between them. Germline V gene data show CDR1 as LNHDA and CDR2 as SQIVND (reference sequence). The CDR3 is CASTPMQVYGYTF. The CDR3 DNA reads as TGTGCCAGTACCCCGATGCAGGTCTATGGCTACACCTTC.

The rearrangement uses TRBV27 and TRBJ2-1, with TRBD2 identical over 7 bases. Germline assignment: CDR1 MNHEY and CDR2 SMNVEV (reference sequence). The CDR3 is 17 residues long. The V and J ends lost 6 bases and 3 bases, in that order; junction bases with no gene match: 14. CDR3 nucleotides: TGTGCCAGCAGCCCAATCTCCGCTAGCGGCCTCTACAATGAGCAGTTCTTC. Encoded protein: CASSPISASGLYNEQFF.

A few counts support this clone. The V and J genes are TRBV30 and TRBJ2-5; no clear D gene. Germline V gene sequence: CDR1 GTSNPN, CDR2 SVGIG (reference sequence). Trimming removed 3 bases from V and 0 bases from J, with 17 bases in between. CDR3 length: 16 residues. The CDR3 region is CAWSDLLWSDQETQYF. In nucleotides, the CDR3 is TGTGCCTGGAGCGATCTATTATGGAGCGACCAAGAGACCCAGTACTTC.

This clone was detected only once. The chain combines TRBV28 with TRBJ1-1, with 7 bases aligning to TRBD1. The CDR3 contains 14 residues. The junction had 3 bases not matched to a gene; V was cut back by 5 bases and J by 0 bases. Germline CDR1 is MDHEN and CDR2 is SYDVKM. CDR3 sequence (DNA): TGTGCCAGCAGTATACAGGGGATGAACACTGAAGCTTTCTTT. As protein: CASSIQGMNTEAFF. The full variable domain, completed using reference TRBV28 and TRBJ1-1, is DVKVTQSSRYLVKRTGEKVFLECVQDMDHENMFWYRQDPGLGLRLIYFSYDVKMKEKGDIPEGYSVSREKKERFSLILESASTNQTSMYLCASSIQGMNTEAFFGQGTRLTVV.

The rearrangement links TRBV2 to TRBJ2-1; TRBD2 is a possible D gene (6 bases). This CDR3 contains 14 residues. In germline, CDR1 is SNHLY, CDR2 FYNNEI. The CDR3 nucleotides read TGTGACACAAAGGAGGGAATCTCGTTGGATGAGCAGTTCTTC. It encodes CDTKEGISLDEQFF. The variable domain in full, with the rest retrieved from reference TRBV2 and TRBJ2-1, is EPEVTQTPSHQVTQMGQEVILRCVPISNHLYFYWYRQILGQKVEFLVSFYNNEISEKSEIFDDQFSVERPDGSNFTLKIRSTKLEDSAMYFCDTKEGISLDEQFFGPGTRLTVL.

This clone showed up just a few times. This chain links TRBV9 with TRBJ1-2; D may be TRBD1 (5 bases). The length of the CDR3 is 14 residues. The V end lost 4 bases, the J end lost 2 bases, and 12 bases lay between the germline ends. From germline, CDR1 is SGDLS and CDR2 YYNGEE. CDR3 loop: CASSLQDTNYGYTF. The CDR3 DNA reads TGTGCCAGCAGCCTCCAGGACACGAACTATGGCTACACCTTC.

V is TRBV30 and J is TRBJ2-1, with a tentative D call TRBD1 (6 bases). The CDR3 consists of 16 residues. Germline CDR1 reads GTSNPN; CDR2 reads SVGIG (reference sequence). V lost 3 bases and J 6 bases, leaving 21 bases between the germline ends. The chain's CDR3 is CAWSLLHGRGGNEQFF. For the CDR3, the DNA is TGTGCCTGGAGCCTACTTCATGGGAGAGGGGGCAATGAGCAGTTCTTC.

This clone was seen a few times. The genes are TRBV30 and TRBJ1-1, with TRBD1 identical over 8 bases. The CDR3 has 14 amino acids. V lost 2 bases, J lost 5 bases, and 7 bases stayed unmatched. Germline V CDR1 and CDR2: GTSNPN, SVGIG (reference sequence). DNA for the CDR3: TGTGCCTGGAGTTTAGGACAGGGTTTAACTGAAGCTTTCTTT. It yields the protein CAWSLGQGLTEAFF.

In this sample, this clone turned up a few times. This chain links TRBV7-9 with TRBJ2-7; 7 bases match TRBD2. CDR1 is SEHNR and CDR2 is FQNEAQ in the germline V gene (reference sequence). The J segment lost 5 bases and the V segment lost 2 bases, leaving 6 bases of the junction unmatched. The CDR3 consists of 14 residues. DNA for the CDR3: TGTGCCAGCAGCTTAATGGCCGGGGGGAACGAGCAGTACTTC. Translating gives CASSLMAGGNEQYF.

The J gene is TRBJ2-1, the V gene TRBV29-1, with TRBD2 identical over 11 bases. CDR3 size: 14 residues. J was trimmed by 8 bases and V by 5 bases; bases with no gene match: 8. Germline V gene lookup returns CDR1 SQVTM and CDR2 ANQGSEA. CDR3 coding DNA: TGCAGCGTTCAAACTAGCGGGAGCCCGGATGAGCAGTTCTTC. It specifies CSVQTSGSPDEQFF.

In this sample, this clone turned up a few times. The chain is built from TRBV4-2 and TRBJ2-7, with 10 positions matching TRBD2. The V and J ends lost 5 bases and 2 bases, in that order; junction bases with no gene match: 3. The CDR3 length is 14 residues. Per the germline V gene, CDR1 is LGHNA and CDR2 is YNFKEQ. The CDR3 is CASSSSGGPYEQYF. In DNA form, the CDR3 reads TGTGCCAGCAGCTCTAGCGGGGGCCCCTACGAGCAGTACTTC.

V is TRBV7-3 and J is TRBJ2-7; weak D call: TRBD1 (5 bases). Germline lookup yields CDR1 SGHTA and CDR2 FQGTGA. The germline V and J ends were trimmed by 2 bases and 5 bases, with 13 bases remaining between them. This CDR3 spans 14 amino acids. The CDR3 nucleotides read TGTGCCAGCAGCTTAGATGACAGAATCAACGAGCAGTACTTC. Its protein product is CASSLDDRINEQYF.